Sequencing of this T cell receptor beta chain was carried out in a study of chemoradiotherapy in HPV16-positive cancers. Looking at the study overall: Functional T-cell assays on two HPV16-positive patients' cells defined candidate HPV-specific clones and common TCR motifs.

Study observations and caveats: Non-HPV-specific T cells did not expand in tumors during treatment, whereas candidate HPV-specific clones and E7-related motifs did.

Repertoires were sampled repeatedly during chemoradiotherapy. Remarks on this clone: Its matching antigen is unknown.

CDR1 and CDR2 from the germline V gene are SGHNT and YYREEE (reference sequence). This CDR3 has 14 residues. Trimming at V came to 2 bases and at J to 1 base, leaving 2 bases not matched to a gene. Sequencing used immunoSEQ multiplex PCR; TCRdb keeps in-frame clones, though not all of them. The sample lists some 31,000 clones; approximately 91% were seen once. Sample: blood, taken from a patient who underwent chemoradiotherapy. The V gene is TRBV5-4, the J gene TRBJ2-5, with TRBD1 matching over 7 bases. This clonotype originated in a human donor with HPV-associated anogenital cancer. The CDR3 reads CASSFDRVQETQYF. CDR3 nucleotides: TGTGCCAGCAGCTTTGACAGGGTCCAAGAGACCCAGTACTTC.